The 28 T cell receptor beta chains below were found in one sample sequenced in a study of shared clonotypes between healthy human individuals (dated by TCRdb to the early 2020s). Library preparation used the immunoSEQ multiplex PCR assay. The table comes from immuneACCESS by way of TCRdb, which keeps in-frame sequences with V and J called. Part of the clones is missing from these tables; in studies checked, under half for an unresolved V gene and the rest for unknown reasons. The sample yields some 2.4 million clones; approximately 93% were counted once. Of the sample, 0.36% is held by the ten largest clones. Material for sequencing was naive CD4+ T cells from PBMCs. The cell subset or site label corresponds to: CD45RA+ positively selected. Source of these receptors: a man between 18 and 29 years old in good health. Some clones in this sample may be carry-over from other donors' samples.

This chain uses TRBV7-5 with TRBJ1-1. TRBV7-5 counts as a pseudogene. The CDR3 totals 20 residues. Here the CDR3 reads CVRSLLVCKSPVVLNTEAFF. DNA for the CDR3: TGTGTCAGAAGCTTACTAGTTTGCAAGAGTCCGGTAGTCTTGAACACTGAAGCTTTCTTT.

This chain uses TRBV7-2 with TRBJ1-1; no firm D call. The germline V and J ends were trimmed by 5 bases and 2 bases, with 15 bases remaining between them. The CDR3 is 15 amino acids. Per the germline V gene, CDR1 is SGHTA and CDR2 is FQGNSA. CDR3 DNA sequence: TGTGCCAGCAGCCCCCCCCGGATGGGTAACACTGAAGCTTTCTTT. It codes for CASSPPRMGNTEAFF. Variable domain in full (rest from reference TRBV7-2 and TRBJ1-1): GAGVSQSPSNKVTEKGKDVELRCDPISGHTALYWYRQSLGQGLEFLIYFQGNSAPDKSGLPSDRFSAERTGGSVSTLTIQRTQQEDSAVYLCASSPPRMGNTEAFFGQGTRLTVV.

The chain is built from TRBV7-9 and TRBJ1-4; D is perhaps TRBD1 (6 bases). CDR3 size: 17 residues. The germline V gene encodes CDR1 SEHNR and CDR2 FQNEAQ (reference sequence). Trimming removed 4 bases from V and 5 bases from J, with 20 bases in between. CDR3 coding DNA: TGTGCCAGCAGCTCACTCCGTCAGGCCACAGGGAATGAAAAACTGTTTTTT. Amino acid sequence: CASSSLRQATGNEKLFF.

The rearrangement uses TRBV5-1 and TRBJ1-5; tentatively, D is TRBD1 (5 bases). The CDR3 has 14 amino acids. Germline CDR1 is SGHRS and CDR2 is YFSETQ. V was pared by 2 bases and J by 5 bases, with 11 bases between. In DNA form, the CDR3 reads TGCGCCAGCAGCTTTTCGGGACCACATCAGCCCCAGCATTTT. Translated: CASSFSGPHQPQHF.

V gene TRBV18 combines with J gene TRBJ1-6; 9 bases agree with TRBD1. V lost 3 bases, J lost 7 bases, and 4 bases stayed unmatched. Germline CDR1 KGHSH, CDR2 LQKENI. The CDR3 spans 15 residues. CDR3 DNA: TGTGCCAGCTCACCGCAGGGACAGGGAAATTCACCCCTCCACTTT. Translation: CASSPQGQGNSPLHF.

Only one count was recorded for this clone. The CDR3 nucleotides read TGTGCCAGCAGCCCCAGGACAGCCTCGCGCTACACCTTC. Its translation is CASSPRTASRYTF. V is TRBV9 and J is TRBJ1-2; D is perhaps TRBD1 (6 bases). Germline CDR1 is SGDLS and CDR2 is YYNGEE. V was shortened by 4 bases and J by 9 bases, with 16 bases between the two germline ends. The CDR3 extends over 13 amino acids.

V gene TRBV28 combines with J gene TRBJ2-7, with D perhaps TRBD1 or TRBD2 (5 bases each). Germline V gives CDR1 MDHEN, CDR2 SYDVKM. Trimming removed 8 bases at V and 3 bases at J, with 11 bases between. This CDR3 has 12 amino acids. The CDR3 sequence is CASGGGIYEQYF. CDR3 in DNA: TGTGCCAGCGGTGGGGGTATCTACGAGCAGTACTTC.

This clone was recorded once. The chain is built from TRBV5-1 and TRBJ2-7; D gene ambiguous. CDR1 and CDR2 (germline): SGHRS, YFSETQ. V shed 2 bases and J shed 5 bases, with 17 bases lying between them. This CDR3 contains 15 residues. The CDR3, as DNA: TGCGCCAGCAGCTTTAGTAGTTACCCCGATCACGAGCAGTACTTC. Amino acids: CASSFSSYPDHEQYF. The whole variable domain, remainder taken from reference TRBV5-1 and TRBJ2-7, is KAGVTQTPRYLIKTRGQQVTLSCSPISGHRSVSWYQQTPGQGLQFLFEYFSETQRNKGNFPGRFSGRQFSNSRSEMNVSTLELGDSALYLCASSFSSYPDHEQYFGPGTRLTVT.

The V call is TRBV7-2, the J call TRBJ2-2; 8 bases fit TRBD2. This CDR3 spans 13 amino acids. Germline lookup yields CDR1 SGHTA and CDR2 FQGNSA. V lost 7 bases and J lost 8; bases outside the gene matches: 6. CDR3 loop: CASKPIAGGELFF. CDR3 nucleotides: TGTGCCAGCAAGCCGATAGCGGGAGGGGAGCTGTTTTTT. The entire variable domain, with the rest obtained from reference TRBV7-2 and TRBJ2-2, is as follows: GAGVSQSPSNKVTEKGKDVELRCDPISGHTALYWYRQSLGQGLEFLIYFQGNSAPDKSGLPSDRFSAERTGGSVSTLTIQRTQQEDSAVYLCASKPIAGGELFFGEGSRLTVL.

Worth noting for this clone: The same CDR3 can be traced to other DNA sequences in this sample. The chain is built from TRBV29-1 and TRBJ1-2; D remains unclear. CDR1 is SQVTM, CDR2 ANQGSEA, per germline. The CDR3 has 11 residues. The ends were cut back, 4 bases at V and 3 bases at J, with 6 bases in the middle. CDR3 region: CSVGADYGYTF. The CDR3, as DNA: TGCAGCGTTGGGGCGGACTATGGCTACACCTTC.

This clone was recorded once. The rearrangement links TRBV6-1 to TRBJ2-1; D possibly matches TRBD1 or TRBD2 (5 bases each). The CDR3 loop spans 13 amino acids. V was pared by 8 bases and J by 2 bases, with 10 bases between. Looked up from germline, CDR1 is MNHNS and CDR2 is SASEGT. The CDR3 sequence is CASLRGTYNEQFF. In DNA, the CDR3 is TGTGCCAGCCTGAGGGGTACCTACAATGAGCAGTTCTTC.

This sequence joins TRBV7-3 and TRBJ1-1, with D possibly matching TRBD1 (5 bases). The V end was cut by 0 bases, the J end by 2 bases, with 7 bases between. The CDR3 has 14 residues. Germline assignment: CDR1 SGHTA and CDR2 FQGTGA. The DNA for the CDR3 is TGTGCCAGCAGCTTAACGCGGGACAACACTGAAGCTTTCTTT. Its protein is CASSLTRDNTEAFF.

The genes are TRBV15 and TRBJ2-3, with a weak D call TRBD1 (6 bases). CDR1 is LNHNV and CDR2 is YYDKDF in the germline V gene (reference sequence). V shed 5 bases and J shed 4 bases, with 16 bases lying between them. This CDR3 comprises 15 residues. This CDR3 reads CATSRDIQSADTQYF. The CDR3 DNA follows: TGTGCCACCAGCCGGGACATCCAATCGGCAGATACGCAGTATTTT.

This chain links TRBV4-3 with TRBJ1-2; the match to TRBD1 covers 9 bases. The CDR3 covers 15 residues. The V segment lost 2 bases and the J segment 7 bases; nucleotides outside the gene matches: 8. CDR1 and CDR2 (germline): LGHNA, YSLEER. The CDR3 DNA sequence: TGCGCCAGCAGCCAACAGCTTACAGGGGGCAGTGGCTACACCTTC. This sequence encodes CASSQQLTGGSGYTF.

This chain links TRBV10-3 with TRBJ2-1, with D perhaps TRBD1 or TRBD2 (5 bases each). Trimming pared 2 bases from V and 5 bases from J, leaving 10 bases between. The CDR3 extends over 14 amino acids. The germline V gene encodes CDR1 ENHRY and CDR2 SYGVKD. The CDR3 DNA reads TGTGCCATCAGTGAGGCCGGGACCCACAATGAGCAGTTCTTC. Translated, it gives CAISEAGTHNEQFF.

This clone has only one observation. This chain links TRBV9 with TRBJ1-4, with D possibly TRBD1 on 6 matching bases. The germline V gene has CDR1 SGDLS and CDR2 YYNGEE. Trimming took 3 bases from V and 0 from J, leaving 9 bases between them. The CDR3 runs to 15 residues. The DNA for the CDR3 is TGTGCCAGCAGCGCGGACAGAGCAACTAATGAAAAACTGTTTTTT. It codes for CASSADRATNEKLFF.

The V and J genes are TRBV25-1 and TRBJ1-1, with D uncertain. V lost 2 bases, J lost 1 base, and 8 bases lay in between. Germline V lookup: CDR1 MGHDK, CDR2 SYGVNS. The CDR3 is 14 residues long. CDR3 protein: CASSELIGNTEAFF. The DNA for the CDR3 is TGTGCCAGCAGTGAACTAATCGGGAACACTGAAGCTTTCTTT.

In this sample, this clone turned up a few times. At the DNA level, this CDR3 is encoded by other sequences in the same sample as well. V and J are TRBV19 and TRBJ2-2; unclear D gene. Germline CDR1 LNHDA, CDR2 SQIVND (reference sequence). Trimming removed 5 bases from V and 5 bases from J, with 3 bases in between. The CDR3 runs to 11 residues. Here the CDR3 reads CASSLTGELFF. The CDR3 DNA reads as TGTGCCAGTAGTCTGACCGGGGAGCTGTTTTTT.

For the CDR3, the DNA is TGTGCCAGCAGAACGACAGTCTTCTCCTACGAGCAGTACTTC. Its translation: CASRTTVFSYEQYF. V is TRBV28 and J is TRBJ2-7, with a possible D match to TRBD1 (5 bases). The CDR3 runs 14 residues. Germline CDR1 and CDR2: MDHEN and SYDVKM. Between the trimmed V and J ends, which lost 6 bases and 0 bases, there was a span of 12 bases.

The chain couples TRBV28 to TRBJ2-3, with 12 bases lining up with TRBD2. The CDR3 runs 16 residues. The junction had 10 bases not matched to a gene; V was cut back by 5 bases and J by 7 bases. CDR1 is MDHEN and CDR2 is SYDVKM in the germline V gene. CDR3 bases: TGTGCCAGCAGTCTAATGGGACTAGCGGGTTCATATACGCAGTATTTT. Translation gives CASSLMGLAGSYTQYF.

The V gene is TRBV2, the J gene TRBJ1-1; tentative D call: TRBD1 (5 bases). This CDR3 spans 15 amino acids. With 3 bases removed from V and 1 base from J, the gap between germline ends came to 12 bases. Germline lookup yields CDR1 SNHLY and CDR2 FYNNEI. CDR3 DNA sequence: TGTGCCAGCAGTGATTCAGGGATCACGAACACTGAAGCTTTCTTT. Amino acid sequence: CASSDSGITNTEAFF.

The V gene is TRBV4-1, the J gene TRBJ2-5; D gene unclear. This CDR3 contains 13 residues. Germline V lookup: CDR1 MGHRA, CDR2 YSYEKL. V lost 4 bases and J 1 base, leaving 7 bases between the germline ends. The CDR3 reads CASSPLIQETQYF. The CDR3 DNA sequence: TGCGCCAGCAGCCCCTTGATCCAAGAGACCCAGTACTTC.

The chain recombines TRBV7-2 with TRBJ2-5, with 13 nucleotides matching TRBD2. This CDR3 spans 16 amino acids. Germline V gene data show CDR1 as SGHTA and CDR2 as FQGNSA. With 2 bases clipped from V and 5 bases from J, the junction kept 5 bases outside the gene matches. Written as DNA, the CDR3 is TGTGCCAGCAGCTTAAGACTAGCGGGAGGTCGTGAGACCCAGTACTTC. This translates into CASSLRLAGGRETQYF.

This clone appeared once. J is TRBJ2-7 and V is TRBV5-1; 10 bases are shared with TRBD2. The CDR3 sequence is 15 residues long. Trimming removed 4 bases from V and 3 bases from J; junction bases left unmatched: 7. Germline V lookup: CDR1 SGHRS, CDR2 YFSETQ. CDR3 protein: CASSLGGTSDYEQYF. The CDR3 nucleotides are TGCGCCAGCAGCCTCGGCGGGACTAGCGACTACGAGCAGTACTTC.

For this clone: Other DNA sequences within the sample encode an identical CDR3. This sequence joins TRBV9 and TRBJ1-2; 8 bases agree with TRBD1. The CDR3 sequence is 14 residues long. The V segment lost 3 bases and the J segment 0 bases; nucleotides outside the gene matches: 1. From germline, CDR1 is SGDLS and CDR2 YYNGEE. The CDR3 loop is CASSADRANYGYTF. In DNA, the CDR3 is TGTGCCAGCAGCGCGGACAGGGCTAACTATGGCTACACCTTC.

This clone has only a few counts. This specimen includes other DNA sequences encoding the same CDR3. The rearrangement joins TRBV18 to TRBJ2-2; no clear D. This CDR3 is 13 amino acids long. Trimming shortened V by 2 bases and J by 1 base, and 2 bases separated the two germline ends. CDR1 and CDR2 (germline): KGHSH, LQKENI. The CDR3 nucleotides read TGTGCCAGCTCACCAAGGAACACCGGGGAGCTGTTTTTT. Its protein is CASSPRNTGELFF.

The V and J genes are TRBV18 and TRBJ2-7; tentatively, D is TRBD2 (6 bases). Trimming removed 4 bases at V and 5 bases at J, with 18 bases between. The CDR3 extends over 15 amino acids. Germline V gene lookup returns CDR1 KGHSH and CDR2 LQKENI. The CDR3 loop reads CASSHLRDGGNEQYF. In DNA form, the CDR3 reads TGTGCCAGCTCACACCTCCGGGACGGAGGGAACGAGCAGTACTTC.

This sequence joins TRBV7-9 and TRBJ1-4; D is perhaps TRBD1 (5 bases). V was clipped by 2 bases and J by 4 bases, with 20 bases between them. Germline V gene lookup returns CDR1 SEHNR and CDR2 FQNEAQ (reference sequence). CDR3 size: 18 residues. The CDR3 is CASSLPQGARGGNEKLFF. The DNA for the CDR3 is TGTGCCAGCAGCTTACCCCAGGGTGCACGGGGGGGTAATGAAAAACTGTTTTTT.